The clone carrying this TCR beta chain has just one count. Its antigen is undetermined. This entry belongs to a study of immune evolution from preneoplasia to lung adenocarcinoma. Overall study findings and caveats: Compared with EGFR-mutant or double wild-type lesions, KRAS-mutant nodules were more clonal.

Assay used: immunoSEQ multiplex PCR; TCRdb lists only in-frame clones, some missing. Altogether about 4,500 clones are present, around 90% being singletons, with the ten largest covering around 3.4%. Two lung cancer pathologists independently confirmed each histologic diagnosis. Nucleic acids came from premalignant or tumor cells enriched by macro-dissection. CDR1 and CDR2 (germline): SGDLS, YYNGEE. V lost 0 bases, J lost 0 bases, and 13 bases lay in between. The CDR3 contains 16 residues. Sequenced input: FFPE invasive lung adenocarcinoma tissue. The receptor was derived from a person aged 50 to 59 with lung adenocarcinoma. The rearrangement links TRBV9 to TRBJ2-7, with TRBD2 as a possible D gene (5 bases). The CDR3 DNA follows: TGTGCCAGCAGCGTAGCTGGCGGGTTCAGCTCCTACGAGCAGTACTTC. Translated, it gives CASSVAGGFSSYEQYF.